The table lists the clone carrying this T cell receptor (beta chain) with a few counts. The antigen remains undetermined. The CDR3 totals 15 residues. Germline CDR1 SGDLS, CDR2 YYNGEE. The trim removed 0 bases at V and 4 bases at J, leaving 6 bases unmatched. What was sequenced were expressed TCRB transcripts, since all of the isolated RNA had been reverse transcribed. An average of approximately 4 million reads was obtained for naive, central memory and regulatory T cell samples. Sequencing used immunoSEQ multiplex PCR; TCRdb keeps in-frame clones, though not all of them. The repertoire consists of around 650,000 clones, with about an eighth occurring once and the leading ten covering around 0.12%. These data come from a study of beta chain features in type 1 diabetes. General study results and limits: TCRB CDR3 length was moderately but significantly reduced in all four CD4+ subsets of Type 1 diabetes patients. Naive, central memory and Treg TCRB repertoires appeared more alike in patients than in healthy donors.

The clonotype comes from a man aged 25-45 years with type 1 diabetes. The chain joins TRBV9 to TRBJ2-7; 8 bases agree with TRBD1. The material sequenced was naive CD4+ T cells from blood. The chain's CDR3 is CASSVGTGKGYEQYF. The DNA of the CDR3 is TGTGCCAGCAGCGTAGGGACAGGGAAAGGGTACGAGCAGTACTTC.